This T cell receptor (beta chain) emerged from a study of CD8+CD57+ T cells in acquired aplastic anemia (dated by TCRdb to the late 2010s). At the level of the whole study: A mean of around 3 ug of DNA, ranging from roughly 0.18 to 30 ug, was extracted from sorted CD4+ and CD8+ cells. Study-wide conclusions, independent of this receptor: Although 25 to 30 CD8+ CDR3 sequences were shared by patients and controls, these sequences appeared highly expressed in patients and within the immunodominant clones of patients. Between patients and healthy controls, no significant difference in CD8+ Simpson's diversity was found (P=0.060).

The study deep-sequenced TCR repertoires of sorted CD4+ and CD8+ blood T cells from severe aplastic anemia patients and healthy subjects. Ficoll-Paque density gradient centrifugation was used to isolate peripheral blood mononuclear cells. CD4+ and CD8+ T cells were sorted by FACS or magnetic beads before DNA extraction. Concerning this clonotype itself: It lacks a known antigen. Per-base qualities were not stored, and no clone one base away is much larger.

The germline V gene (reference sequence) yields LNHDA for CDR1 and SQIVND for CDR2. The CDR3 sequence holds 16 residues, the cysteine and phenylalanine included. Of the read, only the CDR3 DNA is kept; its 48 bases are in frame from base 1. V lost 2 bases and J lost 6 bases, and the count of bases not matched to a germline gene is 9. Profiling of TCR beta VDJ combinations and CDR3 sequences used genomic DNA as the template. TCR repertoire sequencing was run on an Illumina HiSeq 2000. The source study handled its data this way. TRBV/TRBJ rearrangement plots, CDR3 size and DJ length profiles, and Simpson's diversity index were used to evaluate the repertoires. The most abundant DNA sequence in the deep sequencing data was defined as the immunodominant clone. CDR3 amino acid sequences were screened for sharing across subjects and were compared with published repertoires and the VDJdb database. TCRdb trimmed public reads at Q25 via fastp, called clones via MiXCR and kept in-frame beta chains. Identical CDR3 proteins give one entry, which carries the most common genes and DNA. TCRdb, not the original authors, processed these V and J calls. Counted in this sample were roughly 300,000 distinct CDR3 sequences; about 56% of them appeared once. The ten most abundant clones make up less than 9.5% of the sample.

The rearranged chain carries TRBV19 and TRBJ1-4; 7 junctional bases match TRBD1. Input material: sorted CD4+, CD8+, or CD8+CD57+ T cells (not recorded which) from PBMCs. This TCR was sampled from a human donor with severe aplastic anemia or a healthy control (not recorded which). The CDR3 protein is CASSIYSDRMDEKLFF. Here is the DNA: TGTGCCAGTAGTATATATTCGGACAGGATGGATGAAAAACTGTTTTTT.